The text below deals with one TCR beta chain. The sample originates from a study of response to subunit inactivated influenza vaccine. CDR1 is DFQATT, CDR2 SNEGSKA, per germline (reference sequence). V lost 1 base and J lost 3, with 16 bases in between. This CDR3 contains 15 residues. TCRdb reanalysed the RT-PCR reads using MiXCR and keeps one entry per CDR3 protein. This sample has roughly 190,000 distinct CDR3 sequences; approximately 12% occur once, and the top ten carry 25% to 30%. The same data also went into a second study, on T cells expressing NK-cell markers. As reported in that work: Scientists made TCR beta cDNA using 5'RACE template switching with UMIs. Sorted CD3+CD56+NKG2C+, CD3+CD56+NKG2C- and CD3+CD56-NKG2C+ T cells provided the TCR beta repertoires.

The source was CD8+ T cells sorted from PBMCs, collected about 13 days after vaccination. This sequence was found in a man aged 50 to 59 who received an inactivated influenza vaccine. The chain has TRBV20-1 and TRBJ2-7; D perhaps matches TRBD1 (6 bases). CDR3 coding DNA: TGCAGTGCTAGAGGTCCGGGACAACCTTTCTACGAGCAGTACTTC. Protein product: CSARGPGQPFYEQYF.